One sample yielded the 30 T cell receptor beta chains listed below, sequenced in a study of T cell responses to AZD1222 COVID-19 vaccine. TCRdb keeps only in-frame clones here, not all; method: immunoSEQ multiplex PCR. The data contain approximately 140,000 clones, 90% of them seen just once; the ten biggest clones take up 1.5% to 2%. The starting material was peripheral blood, obtained 28 days after the second AZD1222 dose. The receptor source for this set is an adult who received the AZD1222 COVID-19 vaccine.

V gene TRBV7-3 combines with J gene TRBJ2-2; tentative D call: TRBD1 (6 bases). CDR1 and CDR2 from the germline V gene are SGHTA and FQGTGA. With 5 bases removed from V and 4 bases from J, the gap between germline ends came to 14 bases. CDR3 size: 15 residues. This CDR3 is CASSPRTVPTGELFF. In DNA, the CDR3 is TGTGCCAGCAGCCCGAGGACAGTACCCACCGGGGAGCTGTTTTTT.

The V and J genes are TRBV24-1 and TRBJ2-5; D gene unclear. V was pared by 10 bases and J by 2 bases, with 4 bases between. CDR1 is KGHDR and CDR2 is SFDVKD in the germline V gene. This CDR3 is 10 amino acids long. The CDR3 coding sequence is TGTGCCACAACTCAAGAGACCCAGTACTTC. Encoded protein: CATTQETQYF.

The chain uses TRBV6-5 and TRBJ1-1; a possible D gene is TRBD1 (6 bases). The V gene lost 7 bases and the J gene lost 2 bases, with 14 bases spanning the gap. CDR1 and CDR2 from the germline V gene are MNHEY and SVGAGI. This CDR3 comprises 14 residues. The CDR3 nucleotides read TGTGCCAGCATTCCCCTCAGGGGAAACACTGAAGCTTTCTTT. As protein: CASIPLRGNTEAFF.

The V gene is TRBV13, the J gene TRBJ2-1, with TRBD2 matching 7 bases. This CDR3 contains 14 residues. Germline V lookup: CDR1 PRHDT, CDR2 FYEKMQ (reference sequence). V shed 1 base, J shed 8 bases, and the junction held 5 bases outside the gene matches. For the CDR3, the DNA is TGTGCCAGCAGCTTAGCGGGAGGCCGGCATGAGCAGTTCTTC. Its protein product is CASSLAGGRHEQFF.

The sample holds one count of this clone. The chain recombines TRBV7-9 with TRBJ1-2; D perhaps matches TRBD1 (6 bases). The CDR3 sequence is 15 residues long. CDR1 is SEHNR, CDR2 FQNEAQ, per germline (reference sequence). The ends were cut back, 1 base at V and 6 bases at J, with 15 bases in the middle. The CDR3 region has the DNA TGTGCCAGCAGCTTAGAACGGAGGGGGGGCAATGGCTACACCTTC. It codes for CASSLERRGGNGYTF.

This chain uses TRBV7-2 with TRBJ1-3; TRBD1 aligns across 7 bases. V shed 5 bases and J 2 bases; nucleotides not matched to a gene: 9. From germline, CDR1 is SGHTA and CDR2 FQGNSA. This CDR3 has 16 amino acids. This CDR3 is CASSLDRVRTGNTIYF. CDR3 nucleotides: TGTGCCAGCAGCCTCGACAGGGTTAGGACTGGAAACACCATATATTTT.

The rearrangement joins TRBV7-9 to TRBJ2-3, with D perhaps matching TRBD1 (5 bases). The end of the DNA is better explained by TRBJ1-4, so the J call may be wrong. The CDR3 sequence is 13 residues long. The germline V gene encodes CDR1 SEHNR and CDR2 FQNEAQ (reference sequence). CDR3 residues: CASSSLAGLELFF. DNA of the CDR3: TGTGCCAGCAGCTCCCTGGCGGGACTCGAACTGTTTTTT.

The chain combines TRBV19 with TRBJ2-5; possibly TRBD1 for D (5 bases). The CDR3 has 14 residues. V was pared by 7 bases and J by 4 bases, with 16 bases between. In germline, CDR1 is LNHDA, CDR2 SQIVND (reference sequence). CDR3 DNA: TGTGCCAGTAATCAGGGCCAGGGCGGAGAGACCCAGTACTTC. Translation gives CASNQGQGGETQYF.

J is TRBJ1-1 and V is TRBV28; D not resolved. The CDR3 spans 13 residues. V was trimmed by 5 bases and J by 5 bases, leaving 12 bases between them. Germline assignment: CDR1 MDHEN and CDR2 SYDVKM. The CDR3 DNA is TGTGCCAGCAGTCCGCCGTATAGAACTGAAGCTTTCTTT. Its protein product is CASSPPYRTEAFF.

The chain has TRBV28 and TRBJ1-5, with 8 bases identical to TRBD1. The CDR3 runs to 17 residues. Germline CDR1 reads MDHEN; CDR2 reads SYDVKM. With 2 bases clipped from V and 6 bases from J, the junction kept 12 bases outside the gene matches. DNA for the CDR3: TGTGCCAGCAGTTTAACCGGGCCAGGGGGCGAAAGTCAGCCCCAGCATTTT. It is translated as CASSLTGPGGESQPQHF.

A remark on this clone: The germline gene is not matched at one end of the junction; a read error may be the cause. The chain joins TRBV28 to TRBJ1-2, with D maybe TRBD1 (6 bases). The CDR3 spans 14 residues. Per the germline V gene, CDR1 is MDHEN and CDR2 is SYDVKM. The CDR3 bases are TGTGCCAGCAGTCAGGGGCAACTCTTTCAGGGCTACGCCTTC. Residues: CASSQGQLFQGYAF.

The V gene is TRBV5-4, the J gene TRBJ2-1; 8 bases line up with TRBD2. This CDR3 spans 15 amino acids. Germline V gives CDR1 SGHNT, CDR2 YYREEE (reference sequence). Losses at the gene ends were 7 bases for V and 1 base for J; bases not matched to a gene: 7. The CDR3 nucleotides are TGTGCCAGCCAGCGGGAGACCACTTCCTACAATGAGCAGTTCTTC. It specifies CASQRETTSYNEQFF.

The rearrangement uses TRBV28 and TRBJ1-1, with 7 bases that match TRBD1. The V gene end was trimmed by 10 bases and the J gene end by 6 bases; junction bases not matched to a gene: 5. CDR1 MDHEN and CDR2 SYDVKM come from the germline V gene. The CDR3 sequence is 11 residues long. This chain's CDR3 is CATKQGPEAFF. CDR3 nucleotides: TGTGCCACCAAACAGGGGCCTGAAGCTTTCTTT. Based on the CDR3 plus reference TRBV28 and TRBJ1-1, the full variable domain is DVKVTQSSRYLVKRTGEKVFLECVQDMDHENMFWYRQDPGLGLRLIYFSYDVKMKEKGDIPEGYSVSREKKERFSLILESASTNQTSMYLCATKQGPEAFFGQGTRLTVV.

The chain uses TRBV6-5 and TRBJ1-1; D uncertain. Trimming stripped 6 bases from V and 11 bases from J, with 13 bases between. The germline V gene has CDR1 MNHEY and CDR2 SVGAGI. This CDR3 is built from 11 residues. The CDR3 loop reads CASSEDAGAFF. DNA for the CDR3: TGTGCCAGCAGCGAGGACGCGGGGGCTTTCTTT.

CDR3 nucleotides: TGTGCCACCAGGGGCCTCATGAACACTGAAGCTTTCTTT. Its translation is CATRGLMNTEAFF. The rearrangement uses TRBV24-1 and TRBJ1-1; D is ambiguous. V lost 7 bases and J lost 0, with 8 bases in between. Germline assignment: CDR1 KGHDR and CDR2 SFDVKD. The CDR3 has 13 amino acids.

V and J are TRBV30 and TRBJ1-2; tentatively, D is TRBD1 (6 bases). Germline V gene data show CDR1 as GTSNPN and CDR2 as SVGIG (reference sequence). CDR3 length: 15 residues. V dropped 2 bases and J dropped 3 bases, with 16 bases sitting between them. The CDR3 loop is CAWSTGTPTHYGYTF. The CDR3 coding sequence is TGTGCCTGGAGTACCGGGACACCGACTCACTATGGCTACACCTTC.

The rearrangement uses TRBV7-2 and TRBJ1-2; weak D call: TRBD1 (6 bases). The CDR3 runs 14 residues. V was trimmed by 2 bases and J by 8 bases, leaving 15 bases between them. CDR1 and CDR2 from the germline V gene are SGHTA and FQGNSA. The CDR3 nucleotides read TGTGCCAGCAGCTTATTTGCAGGGGATGAAGGCTACACCTTC. This sequence encodes CASSLFAGDEGYTF.

The chain's CDR3 is CASSPDLNTGELFF. The CDR3 DNA sequence: TGTGCCAGCTCACCTGATCTGAACACCGGGGAGCTGTTTTTT. The chain carries TRBV18 and TRBJ2-2, with D unresolved. From germline, CDR1 is KGHSH and CDR2 LQKENI. The CDR3 covers 14 residues. V was trimmed by 3 bases and J by 1 base, leaving 6 bases between them.

The chain recombines TRBV19 with TRBJ1-4; D remains ambiguous. The V gene lost 6 bases and the J gene lost 3 bases, with 14 bases spanning the gap. Germline V lookup: CDR1 LNHDA, CDR2 SQIVND (reference sequence). The CDR3 is 15 amino acids. CDR3 sequence: CASRNDGSANEKLFF. The CDR3 DNA sequence: TGTGCCAGTAGGAACGATGGGAGCGCTAATGAAAAACTGTTTTTT.

The gene calls are TRBV5-1 and TRBJ1-5; weak D call: TRBD1 (6 bases). The ends were cut back, 3 bases at V and 5 bases at J, with 15 bases in the middle. The CDR3 is made up of 15 amino acids. CDR1 is SGHRS and CDR2 is YFSETQ in the germline V gene. The DNA for the CDR3 is TGCGCCAGCAGCTCGGCGGGGGGCAGAGATCAGCCCCAGCATTTT. Translation gives CASSSAGGRDQPQHF.

The chain employs TRBV4-2 and TRBJ1-1; D is perhaps TRBD1 (5 bases). Germline lookup yields CDR1 LGHNA and CDR2 YNFKEQ. V dropped 0 bases and J dropped 4 bases, with 9 bases sitting between them. The CDR3 contains 14 residues. The CDR3: CASSQELGLTEAFF. In nucleotides, the CDR3 is TGTGCCAGCAGCCAAGAACTGGGGCTCACTGAAGCTTTCTTT.

The chain combines TRBV30 with TRBJ1-1, with unresolved D. Germline V gene lookup returns CDR1 GTSNPN and CDR2 SVGIG (reference sequence). This CDR3 contains 13 residues. Trimming took 0 bases from V and 1 from J, leaving 6 bases between them. CDR3 in DNA: TGTGCCTGGAGTGTGGCGGAGAACACTGAAGCTTTCTTT. This codes for CAWSVAENTEAFF. The entire variable domain, with the rest obtained from reference TRBV30 and TRBJ1-1, is as follows: SQTIHQWPATLVQPVGSPLSLECTVEGTSNPNLYWYRQAAGRGLQLLFYSVGIGQISSEVPQNLSASRPQDRQFILSSKKLLLSDSGFYLCAWSVAENTEAFFGQGTRLTVV.

The rearrangement joins TRBV7-2 to TRBJ1-3, with TRBD1 as a possible D gene (5 bases). Trimming cost V 5 bases and J 1 base, with 15 bases left between them. CDR1 and CDR2 (germline): SGHTA, FQGNSA. The CDR3 is made up of 16 amino acids. The CDR3 sequence: CASSPNDGASGNTIYF. The DNA of the CDR3 is TGTGCCAGCAGCCCAAATGATGGGGCGTCTGGAAACACCATATATTTT.

This clone has only one observation. The chain links TRBV6-5 to TRBJ1-1; D possibly corresponds to TRBD1 (6 bases). The V end was cut by 7 bases, the J end by 0 bases, with 12 bases between. The CDR3 has 14 amino acids. CDR1 MNHEY and CDR2 SVGAGI come from the germline V gene. The CDR3: CASNKDSMNTEAFF. The CDR3 coding sequence is TGTGCCAGCAACAAGGACAGCATGAACACTGAAGCTTTCTTT.

The chain uses TRBV2 and TRBJ2-1, with 9 bases that match TRBD2. In germline, CDR1 is SNHLY, CDR2 FYNNEI. V dropped 4 bases and J dropped 6; count of bases not matched to a gene: 4. The CDR3 length is 14 residues. The CDR3 protein is CASSGAGGTNEQFF. DNA for the CDR3: TGTGCCAGCAGTGGAGCGGGAGGTACCAATGAGCAGTTCTTC. Full variable domain (outside the CDR3, taken from reference TRBV2 and TRBJ2-1): EPEVTQTPSHQVTQMGQEVILRCVPISNHLYFYWYRQILGQKVEFLVSFYNNEISEKSEIFDDQFSVERPDGSNFTLKIRSTKLEDSAMYFCASSGAGGTNEQFFGPGTRLTVL.

The chain has TRBV5-1 and TRBJ1-2, with 8 bases identical to TRBD1. The CDR3 extends over 15 amino acids. Germline CDR1 and CDR2: SGHRS and YFSETQ. V lost 0 bases to trimming and J lost 4 bases; unmatched junction nucleotides: 5. In DNA, the CDR3 is TGCGCCAGCAGCTTGGCGGCGGGACAGGCCTATGGCTACACCTTC. Translating it yields CASSLAAGQAYGYTF.

V usage is TRBV28 and J usage is TRBJ2-1; D may be TRBD2 (6 bases). CDR3 length: 14 residues. Germline V CDR1 and CDR2: MDHEN, SYDVKM. The V end was cut by 8 bases, the J end by 6 bases, with 17 bases between. The CDR3 region has the DNA TGTGCCAGCGGGGTACAGCGGGTTCTCAATGAGCAGTTCTTC. This codes for CASGVQRVLNEQFF. Using reference TRBV28 and TRBJ2-1 for the parts outside the CDR3, the full variable domain is DVKVTQSSRYLVKRTGEKVFLECVQDMDHENMFWYRQDPGLGLRLIYFSYDVKMKEKGDIPEGYSVSREKKERFSLILESASTNQTSMYLCASGVQRVLNEQFFGPGTRLTVL.

The chain has TRBV3-1 (or the pseudogene TRBV3-2) and TRBJ2-7, with TRBD2 matching over 7 bases. The CDR3 length is 13 residues. Per the germline V gene, CDR1 is LGHDT and CDR2 is YNNKEL (reference sequence). V shed 4 bases, J shed 2 bases, and the junction held 2 bases outside the gene matches. CDR3 nucleotide sequence: TGTGCCAGCAGCCCCGCGGGGGCCTACGAGCAGTACTTC. Its translation is CASSPAGAYEQYF.

This chain links TRBV24-1 with TRBJ2-1, with TRBD2 identical over 7 bases. The V gene end was trimmed by 3 bases and the J gene end by 8 bases; junction bases not matched to a gene: 18. In germline, CDR1 is KGHDR, CDR2 SFDVKD. The CDR3 length is 18 residues. CDR3 nucleotide sequence: TGTGCCACCAGTGATGCCCGGGGCATTGGGGGGGTTTGGCATGAGCAGTTCTTC. Translating it yields CATSDARGIGGVWHEQFF.

This chain connects TRBV6-5 to TRBJ2-3, with TRBD2 identical over 11 bases. Unmatched junction bases numbered 9, after V lost 7 bases and J lost 6 bases. This CDR3 spans 15 amino acids. The germline gives CDR1 MNHEY, CDR2 SVGAGI. CDR3 sequence: CASKLAGVSGDTQYF. The CDR3 region has the DNA TGTGCCAGCAAACTAGCGGGGGTCTCTGGGGATACGCAGTATTTT.